Listed below are T cell receptor beta chains from one sample, sequenced in a study of post-analysis software for immune sequencing data. TCRdb independently ran MiXCR on the PCR reads; one entry per CDR3 protein. The data contain about 760,000 distinct CDR3 sequences, approximately 30% of them singletons. The sample consisted of blood. The receptors stem from a girl aged 5 to 17 with multiple sclerosis. CDR3s include the opening cysteine and the closing phenylalanine or tryptophan. Each record gives: V gene, J gene, clone size, D gene, CDR3 protein, CDR3 DNA. D genes are given only for firm matches. Size tells how often a clone was seen (once, few, many) or the class of an expanded clone, and some rows leave it out.

TRBV4-3	TRBJ1-2	few	TRBD1	CASSQGSTGNYGYTF	TGCGCCAGCAGCCAAGGTTCGACAGGGAACTATGGCTACACCTTC
TRBV12-3/TRBV12-4	TRBJ1-2	-	TRBD1	CASSQGQGLGYTF	TGTGCCAGCAGCCAGGGACAGGGCTTGGGCTACACCTTC
TRBV20-1	TRBJ2-1	-	-	CSARFIYEQFF	TGCAGTGCTAGGTTTATATATGAGCAGTTCTTC
TRBV5-1	TRBJ2-2	-	TRBD1	CASSPGQGALRELFF	TGCGCCAGCAGCCCTGGACAGGGGGCGCTCCGGGAGCTGTTTTTT
TRBV20-1	TRBJ2-1	-	-	CSGYSINEQFF	TGCAGTGGGTACAGTATCAATGAGCAGTTCTTC
TRBV6-2/TRBV6-3	TRBJ2-1	-	TRBD2	CASSYLLAGPYNEQFF	TGTGCCAGCAGTTATCTCCTAGCGGGTCCCTACAATGAGCAGTTCTTC
TRBV3-1	TRBJ2-5	-	-	CASSQDPRGASAPRYNEQYF	TGTGCCAGCAGCCAAGATCCTCGGGGGGCTAGCGCGCCCCGATACAATGAGCAGTACTTC
TRBV14	TRBJ2-3	few	-	CASSQVGGTDTQYF	TGTGCCAGCAGCCAAGTGGGAGGCACAGATACGCAGTATTTT
TRBV15	TRBJ2-7	few	-	CATSRGLGSISYEQYF	TGTGCCACCAGCAGAGGACTTGGTTCTATCTCCTACGAGCAGTACTTC
TRBV5-1	TRBJ2-6	few	TRBD1	CASSLEGWDREHGANVLTF	TGCGCCAGCAGCTTGGAAGGTTGGGACAGGGAGCATGGGGCCAACGTCCTGACTTTC
TRBV7-9	TRBJ1-4	-	-	CASSLVPTNEKLFF	TGTGCCAGCAGCTTAGTTCCAACTAATGAAAAACTGTTTTTT
TRBV5-1	TRBJ2-1	-	TRBD2	CASSLGPAGSYNEQFF	TGCGCCAGCAGCTTGGGGCCAGCGGGGTCCTACAATGAGCAGTTCTTC
TRBV6-5	TRBJ2-3	-	-	CASSSGVTPDTQYF	TGTGCCAGCAGTTCAGGGGTTACCCCAGATACGCAGTATTTT
TRBV2	TRBJ1-2	-	-	CASSDGGYVNGYTF	TGTGCCAGCAGTGACGGCGGCTATGTCAACGGCTACACCTTC
TRBV20-1	TRBJ1-1	-	-	CSARGLGGDTEAFF	TGCAGTGCTAGGGGCTTGGGGGGGGATACTGAAGCTTTCTTT
TRBV10-3	TRBJ2-5	-	-	CAMGQETQYF	TGTGCCATGGGGCAAGAGACCCAGTACTTC
TRBV5-4	TRBJ1-6	few	-	CASSRTGVNNSPLHF	TGTGCCAGCAGCCGCACAGGAGTCAATAATTCACCCCTCCACTTT
TRBV20-1	TRBJ1-5	-	-	CSASIWGGHQPQHF	TGCAGTGCTAGTATATGGGGGGGTCATCAGCCCCAGCATTTT
TRBV20-1	TRBJ2-4	-	TRBD2	CGGAAGGNIQYF	TGCGGGGGGGCTGCGGGGGGAAACATTCAGTACTTC
TRBV15	TRBJ2-3	-	-	CATSRVTGRSTDTQYF	TGTGCCACCAGCAGAGTTACAGGGAGGAGCACAGATACGCAGTATTTT
TRBV2	TRBJ2-1	-	TRBD2	CASTKGTSDYNEQFF	TGTGCCAGCACCAAAGGGACTAGCGATTACAATGAGCAGTTCTTC
TRBV29-1	TRBJ2-7	few	-	CSAGTTYEQYF	TGCAGCGCGGGGACCACCTACGAGCAGTACTTC
TRBV28	TRBJ2-4	-	-	CASSFWVAKNIQYF	TGTGCCAGCAGTTTTTGGGTCGCCAAAAACATTCAGTACTTC
TRBV10-3	TRBJ1-1	-	TRBD1	CAISRDRENTEAFF	TGTGCCATCAGCCGGGACAGGGAAAACACTGAAGCTTTCTTT
TRBV10-3	TRBJ1-2	few	-	CAIVGGTNYGYTF	TGTGCCATCGTGGGGGGAACCAACTATGGCTACACCTTC
TRBV6-2/TRBV6-3	TRBJ2-7	-	-	CASSYSNYYEQYF	TGTGCCAGCAGTTACTCGAATTATTATGAGCAGTACTTC
TRBV29-1	TRBJ2-5	many	-	CSVEDLRGEEWETQYF	TGCAGCGTTGAAGATCTTCGAGGGGAGGAATGGGAGACCCAGTACTTC
TRBV27	TRBJ2-3	-	-	CASSTCLANRDTQYF	TGTGCCAGCAGCACCTGTCTAGCGAATAGAGATACACAGTATTTT
TRBV20-1	TRBJ2-3	-	TRBD2	CSVTKLAGEDTQYF	TGCAGTGTTACTAAACTAGCGGGAGAAGATACGCAGTATTTT
TRBV5-1	TRBJ2-5	-	-	CASSLTAKLGETQYF	TGCGCCAGCAGCTTAACGGCAAAATTGGGAGAGACCCAGTACTTC
TRBV5-1	TRBJ2-5	few	TRBD1	CASSLVGTGEETQYF	TGCGCCAGCAGCTTGGTAGGGACAGGGGAAGAGACCCAGTACTTC
TRBV10-3	TRBJ1-6	few	TRBD1	CALIPPGQGPNNSPLHF	TGTGCCCTCATCCCTCCGGGACAGGGCCCCAATAATTCACCCCTCCACTTT
TRBV21-1	TRBJ1-5	-	-	CASSPPRDRGEYSNQPQHF	TGTGCCAGCAGCCCCCCCCGGGACAGGGGGGAATATAGCAATCAGCCCCAGCATTTT
TRBV20-1	TRBJ2-7	few	-	CSAKFGGASYEQYF	TGCAGTGCTAAGTTCGGAGGGGCCTCCTACGAGCAGTACTTC
TRBV5-5	TRBJ2-7	-	TRBD2	CASSWRGGRDEQYF	TGTGCCAGCAGCTGGCGGGGGGGTCGAGACGAGCAGTACTTC
TRBV7-2	TRBJ2-1	-	-	CASSFQGGRGNNEQFF	TGTGCCAGCAGCTTCCAAGGGGGTAGAGGCAACAATGAGCAGTTCTTC
TRBV12-3/TRBV12-4	TRBJ2-5	few	-	CASIRWGYGETQYF	TGTGCCAGCATTCGGTGGGGATATGGGGAGACCCAGTACTTC
TRBV20-1	TRBJ1-2	few	-	CSAKVTDHYGYTF	TGCAGTGCCAAAGTGACAGATCACTATGGCTACACCTTC
TRBV7-2	TRBJ1-6	-	TRBD1	CASSDQGAGSPLHF	TGTGCCAGCAGCGACCAGGGGGCGGGTTCACCCCTCCACTTT
TRBV7-2	TRBJ2-4	-	-	CASSFPGGGAKNIQYF	TGTGCCAGCAGCTTTCCCGGGGGCGGGGCCAAAAACATTCAGTACTTC
TRBV11-2	TRBJ2-7	-	TRBD1	CASSLASGGLSYEQYF	TGTGCCAGCAGCTTAGCGTCAGGGGGCCTCTCCTACGAGCAGTACTTC
TRBV19	TRBJ2-1	once	-	CASSSGYLNNEQFF	TGTGCCAGTAGTAGCGGCTACCTTAACAATGAGCAGTTCTTC
TRBV4-2	TRBJ1-1	-	TRBD1	CASSQDGTALSMNTEAFF	TGTGCCAGCAGCCAAGATGGGACAGCATTATCCATGAACACTGAAGCTTTCTTT
TRBV7-9	TRBJ2-4	few	-	CASSLDHVYSQYF	TGTGCCAGCAGCCTTGATCACGTTTATTCTCAGTACTTC
TRBV7-2	TRBJ1-4	-	TRBD1	CASSQIQGADNEKLFF	TGTGCCAGCAGCCAGATACAGGGGGCGGATAATGAAAAACTGTTTTTT
TRBV7-2	TRBJ2-7	-	TRBD2	CASSEGLAGFYEQYF	TGTGCCAGCAGCGAGGGGCTAGCGGGATTCTACGAGCAGTACTTC
TRBV7-8	TRBJ2-7	few	-	CASSLDGAIQYYEQYF	TGTGCCAGCAGCTTAGATGGGGCTATTCAGTACTACGAGCAGTACTTC
TRBV29-1	TRBJ1-4	few	TRBD1	CSVVWQGGKLFF	TGCAGCGTTGTATGGCAGGGGGGAAAACTGTTTTTT
TRBV5-1	TRBJ2-1	-	-	CASSLNPTSYYNEQFF	TGCGCCAGCAGCTTGAACCCGACGTCCTATTACAATGAGCAGTTCTTC
TRBV12-3/TRBV12-4	TRBJ1-1	-	-	CASSSQVSTEAFF	TGTGCCAGCAGTAGCCAGGTGAGCACTGAAGCTTTCTTT
TRBV4-3	TRBJ2-1	many	TRBD1	CASSQDPGQGVSNEQFF	TGCGCCAGCAGCCAAGATCCGGGACAGGGAGTTTCCAATGAGCAGTTCTTC
TRBV7-9	TRBJ2-4	few	-	CASSLAVGEAKNIQYF	TGTGCCAGCAGCTTAGCCGTTGGGGAAGCCAAAAACATTCAGTACTTC
TRBV6-1	TRBJ2-4	few	-	CASSVKGLGKRIQYF	TGTGCCAGCAGTGTGAAGGGTTTAGGGAAAAGAATTCAGTACTTC